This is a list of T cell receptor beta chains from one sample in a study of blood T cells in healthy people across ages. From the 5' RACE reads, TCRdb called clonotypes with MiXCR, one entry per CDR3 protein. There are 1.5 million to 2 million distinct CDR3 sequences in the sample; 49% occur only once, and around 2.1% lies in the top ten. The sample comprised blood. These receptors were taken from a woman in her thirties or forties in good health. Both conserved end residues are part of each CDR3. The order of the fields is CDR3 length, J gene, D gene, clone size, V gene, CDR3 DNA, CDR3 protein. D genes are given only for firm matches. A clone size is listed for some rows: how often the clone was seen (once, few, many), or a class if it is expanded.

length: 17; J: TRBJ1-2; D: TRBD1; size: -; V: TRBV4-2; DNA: TGTGCCAGCAGCCAAGAGATAGGGGGCGAGAGATTAAGTGGCTACACCTTC; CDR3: CASSQEIGGERLSGYTF
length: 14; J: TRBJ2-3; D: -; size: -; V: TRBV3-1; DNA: TGTGCCACCCGGTTGTCGACGGGGCAAGATACGCAGTATTTT; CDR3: CATRLSTGQDTQYF
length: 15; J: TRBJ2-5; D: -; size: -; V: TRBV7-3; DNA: TGTGCCAGCAGTCCATCCGTCCGGGACCGGGAGACCCAGTACTTC; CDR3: CASSPSVRDRETQYF
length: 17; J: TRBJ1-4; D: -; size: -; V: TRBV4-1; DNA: TGCGCCAGCAGCCAAGTAGACAGGCGAGGAGCTAATGAAAAACTGTTTTTT; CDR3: CASSQVDRRGANEKLFF
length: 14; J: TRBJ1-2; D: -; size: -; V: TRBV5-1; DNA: TGCGCCAGCAGCTTCACAGGCCCTAACTATGGCTGCACCTTC; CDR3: CASSFTGPNYGCTF
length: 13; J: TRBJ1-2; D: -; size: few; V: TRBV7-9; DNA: TGTGCCAGCAGCTTAGGGGAGACTCAGGGCTACACCTTC; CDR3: CASSLGETQGYTF
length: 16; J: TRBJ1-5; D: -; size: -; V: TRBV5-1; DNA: TGCGCCAGCAGCTTGGGACCGGGGGGGGCCGATCAGCCCCAGCATTTT; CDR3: CASSLGPGGADQPQHF
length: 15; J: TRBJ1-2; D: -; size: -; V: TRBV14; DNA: TGTGCCAGCAGCCAGGTCGTGGCAGGGTTACATGGCTACACCTTC; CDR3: CASSQVVAGLHGYTF
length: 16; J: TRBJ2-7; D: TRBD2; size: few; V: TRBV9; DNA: TGTGCCAGCAGCTGGGGGGGAGAGAGAAACTCCTACGAGCAGTACTTC; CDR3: CASSWGGERNSYEQYF
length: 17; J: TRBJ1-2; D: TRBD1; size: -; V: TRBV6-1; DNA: TGTGCCAGCAATAACAGGGGGAGGCTCTTACGGGCGAATGGCTACACCTTC; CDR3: CASNNRGRLLRANGYTF
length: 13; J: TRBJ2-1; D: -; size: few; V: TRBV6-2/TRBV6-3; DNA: TGTGCCAGTACTGAAAACTCCTACAATGAGCAGTTCTTC; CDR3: CASTENSYNEQFF
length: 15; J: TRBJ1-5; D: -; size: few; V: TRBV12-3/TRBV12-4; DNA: TGTGCCAGCACCGAAGGGGGAACGGGTAATCAGCCCCAGCATTTT; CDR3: CASTEGGTGNQPQHF
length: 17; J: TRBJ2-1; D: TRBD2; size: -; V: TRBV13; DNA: TGTGCCAGCCTAGCGGGGGGCTCTTATTCACTGTACAATGAGCAGTTCTTC; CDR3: CASLAGGSYSLYNEQFF
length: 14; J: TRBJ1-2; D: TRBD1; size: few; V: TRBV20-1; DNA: TGCAGTGCTCGAAGGACAGGGGGTTCCTATGGCTACACCTTC; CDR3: CSARRTGGSYGYTF
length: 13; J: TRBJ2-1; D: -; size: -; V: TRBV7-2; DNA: TGTGCCAGCAGCTTAGGTGCTAGGAATGAGCAGTTCTTC; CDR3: CASSLGARNEQFF
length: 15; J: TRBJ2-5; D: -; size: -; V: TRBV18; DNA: TGTGCCAGCTCACAACTACAACAGGCCCAAGAGACCCAGTACTTC; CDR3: CASSQLQQAQETQYF
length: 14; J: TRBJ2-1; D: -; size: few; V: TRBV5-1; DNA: TGCGCCAGCAGCTTGGATGGCCCCTACAATGAGCAGTTCTTC; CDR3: CASSLDGPYNEQFF
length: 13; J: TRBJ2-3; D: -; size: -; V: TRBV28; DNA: TGTGCCAGCAGATTCAGGGTCCCAGATACGCAGTATTTT; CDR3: CASRFRVPDTQYF
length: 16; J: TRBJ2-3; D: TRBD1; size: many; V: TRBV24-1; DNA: TGTGCCACCAGTGATTTGAAGACAGGGGAGGTAGATACGCAGTATTTT; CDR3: CATSDLKTGEVDTQYF
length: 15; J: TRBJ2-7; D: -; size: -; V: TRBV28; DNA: TGTGCCAGCAGTCGTCAGGACAACGTGTACAATGAGCAGTACTTC; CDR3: CASSRQDNVYNEQYF
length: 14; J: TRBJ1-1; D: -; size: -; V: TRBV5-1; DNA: TGCGCCAGCAGCACTGGGATAGTGAACACTGAAGCTTTCTTT; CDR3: CASSTGIVNTEAFF
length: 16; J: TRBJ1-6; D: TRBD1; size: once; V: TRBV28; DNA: TGTGCCAGCAGTCCTTGGACAGGGCTTCAAGATTCACGCCTCCACTTT; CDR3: CASSPWTGLQDSRLHF
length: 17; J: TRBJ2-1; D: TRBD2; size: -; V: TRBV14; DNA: TGTGCCAGCAGCCCCCATTTTGGACTAGCGGGGTACAATGAGCAGTTCTTC; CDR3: CASSPHFGLAGYNEQFF
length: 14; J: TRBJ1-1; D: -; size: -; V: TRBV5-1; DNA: TGCGCCAGCAGACCAGGGGCGGTGAACACTGAAGCTTTCTTT; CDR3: CASRPGAVNTEAFF
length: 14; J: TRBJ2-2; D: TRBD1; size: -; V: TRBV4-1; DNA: TGCGCCAGCAGCCAACACAGGGGGATCGGGGAGCTGTTTTTT; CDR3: CASSQHRGIGELFF
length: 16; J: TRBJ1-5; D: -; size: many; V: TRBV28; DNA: TGTGCCAGCAGTGCCTCCTTGACACAGAGCAATCAGCCCCAGCATTTT; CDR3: CASSASLTQSNQPQHF
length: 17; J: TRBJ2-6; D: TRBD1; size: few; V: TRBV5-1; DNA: TGCGCCAGCAGCTTTACAGGGACAGGATCTGGGGCCAACGTCCTGACTTTC; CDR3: CASSFTGTGSGANVLTF